The 11 T cell receptor beta chains reported below all come from one sample, sequenced in a study of shared T cell receptors in the human thymus (dated by TCRdb to the early 2020s). The library relied on the immunoSEQ multiplex PCR assay. TCRdb took this table from immuneACCESS and kept in-frame rearrangements with V and J called. Such tables lack part of the clones; where checked against another copy, unresolved V genes explain under half of the gap, and the rest is unexplained. In all, the sample holds 650,000 to 950,000 clones, and 70% to 90% of those were seen once. About 0.0098% of the sample lies in the top ten. These data are also associated with another study on human thymus T cells.

The sample consisted of thymocytes. The receptors were sampled from a girl under three years old with a congenital heart defect. Donor details come from another sample of the same person, matched by shared clones.

The V call is TRBV7-8, the J call TRBJ2-5; possibly TRBD2 for D (6 bases). The germline V gene encodes CDR1 SGHVS and CDR2 FQNEAQ. The CDR3 extends over 14 amino acids. With 3 bases removed from V and 5 bases from J, the gap between germline ends came to 13 bases. The CDR3 loop reads CASSFGAGGETQYF. CDR3 sequence (DNA): TGTGCCAGCAGCTTCGGGGCAGGAGGGGAGACCCAGTACTTC.

J is TRBJ1-1 and V is TRBV4-1; no firm D call. Germline loops: CDR1 MGHRA, CDR2 YSYEKL. The CDR3 spans 14 residues. The V and J ends lost 0 bases and 0 bases respectively, with 5 bases between them. The CDR3 bases are TGCGCCAGCAGCCAAGACAGGATGAACACTGAAGCTTTCTTT. Translating it yields CASSQDRMNTEAFF.

The chain uses TRBV6-5 and TRBJ2-7; 8 nucleotides align to TRBD1. Losses at the gene ends were 4 bases for V and 4 bases for J; bases not matched to a gene: 3. This CDR3 is built from 13 residues. Germline loops: CDR1 MNHEY, CDR2 SVGAGI. In DNA form, the CDR3 reads TGTGCCAGCAGTTCCGGACAGGGATACGAGCAGTACTTC. It yields the protein CASSSGQGYEQYF.

The chain has TRBV6-1 and TRBJ1-2; the D gene is possibly TRBD1 (5 bases). The CDR3 is made up of 18 amino acids. The germline V gene encodes CDR1 MNHNS and CDR2 SASEGT. With 3 bases removed from V and 7 bases from J, the gap between germline ends came to 27 bases. The CDR3 loop reads CASSELRGTRHLFFGYTF. As DNA, the CDR3 is TGTGCCAGCAGTGAGCTTCGGGGGACCCGCCACCTATTCTTTGGCTACACCTTC.

With respect to this clone: Within the sample, other DNA sequences also encode this same CDR3. The chain is built from TRBV5-1 and TRBJ1-2; TRBD1 might be the D (6 bases). With 4 bases removed from V and 6 bases from J, the gap between germline ends came to 10 bases. The CDR3 totals 12 residues. The germline V gene encodes CDR1 SGHRS and CDR2 YFSETQ. CDR3 in amino acids: CASSDSGDGYTF. As DNA, the CDR3 is TGCGCCAGCAGCGACTCAGGGGATGGCTACACCTTC.

This clone was counted only a few times. The chain is built from TRBV5-1 and TRBJ2-1; D is perhaps TRBD2 (6 bases). Germline assignment: CDR1 SGHRS and CDR2 YFSETQ. The CDR3 has 14 amino acids. V was cut by 0 bases and J by 6 bases, with 10 bases left in between. CDR3 amino acids: CASSLDQRVNEQFF. The CDR3, as DNA: TGCGCCAGCAGCTTGGACCAGCGGGTCAATGAGCAGTTCTTC.

The sample holds a few counts of this clone. V is TRBV5-1 and J is TRBJ2-1; perhaps TRBD2 as D (8 bases). The CDR3 contains 16 residues. CDR1 and CDR2 (germline): SGHRS, YFSETQ. With 3 bases removed from V and 9 bases from J, the gap between germline ends came to 22 bases. CDR3: CASSSGGLVIITEQFF. DNA of the CDR3: TGCGCCAGCAGCTCAGGGGGACTAGTGATAATCACTGAGCAGTTCTTC.

V and J are TRBV9 and TRBJ1-1, with D unclear. This CDR3 spans 15 amino acids. The V gene's germline CDR1 is SGDLS and CDR2 YYNGEE. Trimming removed 3 bases at V and 1 base at J, with 13 bases between. Written as DNA, the CDR3 is TGTGCCAGCAGCGGAAAACGGGATTCGAACACTGAAGCTTTCTTT. It yields the protein CASSGKRDSNTEAFF.

The chain is built from TRBV28 and TRBJ2-4; 11 bases map to TRBD2. Germline loops: CDR1 MDHEN, CDR2 SYDVKM. The CDR3 covers 18 residues. With 6 bases clipped from V and 2 bases from J, the junction kept 12 bases outside the gene matches. CDR3 region: CASRLAGGRYRTKNIQYF. The CDR3 nucleotides are TGTGCCAGCAGATTAGCGGGGGGGCGTTACCGAACCAAAAACATTCAGTACTTC.

The rearrangement uses TRBV7-6 and TRBJ2-2, with D perhaps matching TRBD2 (6 bases). V dropped 1 base and J dropped 6 bases, with 6 bases sitting between them. The CDR3 sequence is 13 residues long. Germline lookup yields CDR1 SGHVS and CDR2 FNYEAQ. This CDR3 reads CASSLVAAGELFF. CDR3 DNA: TGTGCCAGCAGCTTAGTAGCGGCCGGGGAGCTGTTTTTT.

The gene calls are TRBV4-1 and TRBJ1-2, with no clear D. Germline V gene lookup returns CDR1 MGHRA and CDR2 YSYEKL. The CDR3 consists of 10 residues. Trimming left V 8 bases short and J 6 bases short, with 7 bases between. CDR3 amino acids: CASGENGYTF. Written as DNA, the CDR3 is TGCGCCAGCGGGGAGAATGGCTACACCTTC.